This T cell receptor beta chain was sequenced in a study of cytomegalovirus exposure and HLA in healthy donors. The V end was cut by 6 bases, the J end by 6 bases, with 17 bases between. Per germline, CDR1 WSHSY and CDR2 SAAADI. CDR3 size: 15 residues. The PCR made use of 60 Vbeta and 13 Jbeta primers. The table came from immunoSEQ multiplex PCR; TCRdb's copy has only in-frame clones and leaves some out. This sample has some 200,000 clones, with less than 80% found just once. The chain couples TRBV10-2 to TRBJ2-2; a weak D match, TRBD1 (7 bases). The clonotype comes from a girl aged 2 to 9 in good health and CMV-seronegative. The sequenced sample was PBMCs. The CDR3 coding sequence is TGCGCCAGCAGGGGACTGACAGGGTATCCCGGGGAGCTGTTTTTT. This codes for CASRGLTGYPGELFF.